A single sample is the source of the 28 T cell receptor beta chains below, sequenced in a study of blood T cell repertoires in COVID-19 (dated by TCRdb to 2019 to 2021). Library construction relied on the immunoSEQ multiplex PCR assay. TCRdb's version of the immuneACCESS table is confined to in-frame rearrangements and falls short of the full clone set. An unresolved V gene accounts for under half of the shortfall where checked; the remainder is of unknown origin. The sample table holds around 160,000 clones, of which around 90% were seen once. The ten largest clonotypes hold about 2.3% of the sample. Material: peripheral blood. The receptors derive from a man in his late teens or twenties with acute or convalescent COVID-19.

J is TRBJ1-3 and V is TRBV6-4; D uncertain. Germline V lookup: CDR1 MRHNA, CDR2 SNTAGT. V was trimmed by 6 bases and J by 4 bases, leaving 13 bases between them. CDR3 size: 14 residues. CDR3 protein: CASREQPGGNTIYF. The CDR3 region has the DNA TGTGCCAGCAGGGAACAACCAGGAGGAAACACCATATATTTT.

This clone was counted a single time. The chain recombines TRBV6-5 with TRBJ1-2; D unresolved. V gave up 0 bases and J gave up 2 bases, with 13 bases separating them. The CDR3 is 16 residues long. Germline CDR1 and CDR2: MNHEY and SVGAGI. CDR3 in amino acids: CASSYSTSVPNYGYTF. The DNA for the CDR3 is TGTGCCAGCAGTTACTCGACGAGCGTTCCCAACTATGGCTACACCTTC.

This chain joins TRBV5-1 and TRBJ2-1; 7 positions match TRBD1. V lost 6 bases, J lost 2 bases, and 5 bases stayed unmatched. The V gene's germline CDR1 is SGHRS and CDR2 YFSETQ. The CDR3 extends over 14 amino acids. The DNA of the CDR3 is TGCGCCAGCATGGTTCAGGGGGCCTACAATGAGCAGTTCTTC. It is translated as CASMVQGAYNEQFF.

This rearrangement joins TRBV6-4 to TRBJ1-1; the D gene is possibly TRBD1 (6 bases). V was trimmed by 7 bases and J by 4 bases, leaving 13 bases between them. The CDR3 contains 13 residues. In germline, CDR1 is MRHNA, CDR2 SNTAGT. The DNA of the CDR3 is TGTGCCAGCAATAACAGGGACGGCACTGAAGCTTTCTTT. Residues: CASNNRDGTEAFF.

The chain couples TRBV9 to TRBJ2-7; TRBD2 matches 8 bases. Trimming took 0 bases from V and 3 from J; bases not matched to a gene: 5. Germline-derived CDR1 and CDR2 are SGDLS and YYNGEE. The CDR3 runs 15 residues. CDR3 coding DNA: TGTGCCAGCAGCGTAGGTCGGGAGGGAGTCTACGAGCAGTACTTC. Residues: CASSVGREGVYEQYF.

The chain links TRBV6-1 to TRBJ2-7, with D perhaps matching TRBD1 (5 bases). V lost 2 bases to trimming and J lost 3 bases, with 11 bases between them. Germline-derived CDR1 and CDR2 are MNHNS and SASEGT. The CDR3 is made up of 14 amino acids. CDR3 coding DNA: TGTGCCAGCAGTGAATTACCGGACAACTACGAGCAGTACTTC. Encoded protein: CASSELPDNYEQYF.

The genes are TRBV24-1 and TRBJ2-5; TRBD1 might be the D (6 bases). Germline CDR1 and CDR2: KGHDR and SFDVKD. This CDR3 comprises 15 residues. V lost 1 base and J 2 bases, leaving 10 bases between the germline ends. DNA of the CDR3: TGTGCCACCAGTGATTTAGTTCAGGGGCAAGAGACCCAGTACTTC. It yields the protein CATSDLVQGQETQYF.

The chain has TRBV23-1 and TRBJ2-1, with D perhaps matching TRBD1 (6 bases). TRBV23-1 is annotated as an ORF whose role is uncertain. CDR3 length: 13 amino acids. V gave up 7 bases and J gave up 9 bases, with 16 bases separating them. The CDR3 nucleotides are TGCGCCAGCAAAAGACCAGGGACACGTGAGCAGTTCTTC. This sequence encodes CASKRPGTREQFF.

The chain combines TRBV18 with TRBJ1-2; no clear D. The CDR3 runs to 12 residues. Germline V gene data show CDR1 as KGHSH and CDR2 as LQKENI. With 3 bases removed from V and 8 bases from J, the gap between germline ends came to 10 bases. DNA for the CDR3: TGTGCCAGCTCACCGGATGAGGGAGGCTACACCTTC. Translation: CASSPDEGGYTF.

The chain uses TRBV5-5 and TRBJ2-7; 7 bases map to TRBD1. The CDR3 contains 15 residues. Per germline, CDR1 SGHKS and CDR2 YYEKEE (reference sequence). The V segment lost 0 bases and the J segment 5 bases; nucleotides outside the gene matches: 8. The CDR3 region is CASSLARLTGNEQYF. Written as DNA, the CDR3 is TGTGCCAGCAGCTTGGCGCGTTTGACAGGGAACGAGCAGTACTTC.

As for this clone: This same CDR3 is encoded by further DNA sequences in the sample. This rearrangement joins TRBV2 to TRBJ2-3; 10 nucleotides agree with TRBD1. With V trimmed by 7 bases and J by 1 base, 5 bases remained unmatched. The CDR3 consists of 15 residues. The germline CDR1 and CDR2 sequences are SNHLY and FYNNEI. CDR3 in amino acids: CASKRDRGRTDTQYF. As DNA, the CDR3 is TGTGCCAGCAAGCGGGACAGGGGACGCACAGATACGCAGTATTTT.

This clone appeared once. V is TRBV29-1 and J is TRBJ1-2, with 9 bases lining up with TRBD1. Germline values: CDR1 SQVTM, CDR2 ANQGSEA. Unmatched junction bases numbered 2, after V lost 0 bases and J lost 3 bases. The CDR3 is made up of 14 amino acids. In nucleotides, the CDR3 is TGCAGCGTTGAAGAGACAGGGGGATACTATGGCTACACCTTC. This codes for CSVEETGGYYGYTF.

The chain uses TRBV11-2 and TRBJ2-1; 7 bases match TRBD2. The CDR3 totals 17 residues. V gave up 8 bases and J gave up 0 bases; unmatched junction bases: 13. Germline V CDR1 and CDR2: SGHAT, FQNNGV. The CDR3, as DNA: TGTGCCAGCTACGGGCTAGCGGCAGGCAGCTCCTACAATGAGCAGTTCTTC. As protein: CASYGLAAGSSYNEQFF.

This chain links TRBV18 with TRBJ2-3; 10 nucleotides line up with TRBD2. This CDR3 spans 15 amino acids. J lost 7 bases, V lost 3 bases, and 7 bases had no gene match. Per the germline V gene, CDR1 is KGHSH and CDR2 is LQKENI. The CDR3 DNA reads as TGTGCCAGCTCACCTACTAGCGGGATTGGAAATACGCAGTATTTT. This gives the protein CASSPTSGIGNTQYF.

The chain has TRBV6-6 and TRBJ1-5; D gene ambiguous. The CDR3 is 15 residues long. Trimming left V 2 bases short and J 3 bases short, with 11 bases between. In germline, CDR1 is MNHNY, CDR2 SVGAGI (reference sequence). Here the CDR3 DNA reads TGTGCCAGCAGTTACGGTCCAGGCTACAATCAGCCCCAGCATTTT. It specifies CASSYGPGYNQPQHF.

The V call is TRBV27, the J call TRBJ2-4; weak D call: TRBD1 (7 bases). Germline values: CDR1 MNHEY, CDR2 SMNVEV (reference sequence). With 2 bases removed from V and 2 bases from J, the gap between germline ends came to 13 bases. This CDR3 region has 16 residues. CDR3 region: CASSLTTGDSKNIQYF. Here the CDR3 DNA reads TGTGCCAGCAGTTTAACCACAGGGGACTCCAAAAACATTCAGTACTTC.

The V call is TRBV11-2, the J call TRBJ2-5, with 9 positions matching TRBD2. Per the germline V gene, CDR1 is SGHAT and CDR2 is FQNNGV. The V gene end was trimmed by 3 bases and the J gene end by 1 base; junction bases not matched to a gene: 0. The CDR3 covers 14 residues. The CDR3 loop is CASSLRGGQETQYF. CDR3 in DNA: TGTGCCAGCAGCTTGCGGGGGGGCCAAGAGACCCAGTACTTC. The full variable domain, in which reference TRBV11-2 and TRBJ2-5 provide the parts outside the CDR3, is EAGVAQSPRYKIIEKRQSVAFWCNPISGHATLYWYQQILGQGPKLLIQFQNNGVVDDSQLPKDRFSAERLKGVDSTLKIQPAKLEDSAVYLCASSLRGGQETQYFGPGTRLLVL.

The chain couples TRBV3-1 (or the pseudogene TRBV3-2) to TRBJ1-4; TRBD1 is a possible D gene (5 bases). Germline values: CDR1 LGHDT, CDR2 YNNKEL (reference sequence). CDR3 length: 14 amino acids. The V gene lost 4 bases and the J gene lost 11 bases, with 17 bases spanning the gap. The CDR3 coding sequence is TGTGCCAGCAGCCCCGGGACTGAGATAGGGAAACTGTTTTTT. It encodes CASSPGTEIGKLFF.

The rearrangement uses TRBV3-1 (or the pseudogene TRBV3-2) and TRBJ1-1, with D tentatively TRBD1 (5 bases). Trimming removed 3 bases at V and 11 bases at J, with 16 bases between. This CDR3 has 13 amino acids. The germline V gene has CDR1 LGHDT and CDR2 YNNKEL (reference sequence). The DNA of the CDR3 is TGTGCCAGCAGCCAGCCGACTAGGGGTTATGCTTTCTTT. This gives the protein CASSQPTRGYAFF.

The chain employs TRBV29-1 and TRBJ1-1; 8 bases match TRBD1. Germline loops: CDR1 SQVTM, CDR2 ANQGSEA. Trimming at V came to 7 bases and at J to 4 bases, leaving 5 bases not matched to a gene. The length of the CDR3 is 12 residues. CDR3 bases: TGCAGCGCAACAGGGGGAGTCACTGAAGCTTTCTTT. This codes for CSATGGVTEAFF. Based on the CDR3 plus reference TRBV29-1 and TRBJ1-1, the full variable domain is SAVISQKPSRDICQRGTSLTIQCQVDSQVTMMFWYRQQPGQSLTLIATANQGSEATYESGFVIDKFPISRPNLTFSTLTVSNMSPEDSSIYLCSATGGVTEAFFGQGTRLTVV.

This clone was detected only once. This chain uses TRBV5-1 with TRBJ2-5; the D is unclear. Germline loops: CDR1 SGHRS, CDR2 YFSETQ. The length of the CDR3 is 14 residues. The germline V and J ends were trimmed by 0 bases and 2 bases, with 8 bases remaining between them. CDR3 protein: CASSLGPPQETQYF. CDR3 bases: TGCGCCAGCAGCTTGGGGCCCCCGCAAGAGACCCAGTACTTC.

The rearrangement uses TRBV13 and TRBJ1-1; 7 positions agree with TRBD1. The V gene's germline CDR1 is PRHDT and CDR2 FYEKMQ (reference sequence). The CDR3 length is 15 residues. V was pared by 6 bases and J by 1 base, with 8 bases of the junction left unmatched. The CDR3 protein is CASSLTGDKNTEAFF. The CDR3 DNA follows: TGTGCCAGCAGTTTAACAGGGGACAAGAACACTGAAGCTTTCTTT.

In this sample, this clone turned up a few times. V and J are TRBV10-2 and TRBJ1-1; D is uncertain. Trimming removed 5 bases from V and 4 bases from J, with 11 bases in between. The V gene's germline CDR1 is WSHSY and CDR2 SAAADI. The CDR3 has 13 amino acids. CDR3 in DNA: TGCGCCAGCAGTCATAAGGCGGGCACTGAAGCTTTCTTT. Its protein is CASSHKAGTEAFF.

This rearrangement joins TRBV7-2 to TRBJ1-6; D gene unclear. This CDR3 has 15 amino acids. Trimming cost V 3 bases and J 1 base, with 7 bases left between them. Germline CDR1 is SGHTA and CDR2 is FQGNSA. The CDR3, as DNA: TGTGCCAGCAGCTTTGGCAATTCCTATAATTCACCCCTCCACTTT. Amino acids: CASSFGNSYNSPLHF.

The chain combines TRBV19 with TRBJ1-5, with TRBD1 identical over 9 bases. Germline assignment: CDR1 LNHDA and CDR2 SQIVND (reference sequence). V lost 0 bases to trimming and J lost 7 bases; unmatched junction nucleotides: 7. The CDR3 has 16 amino acids. CDR3 region: CASSIEGQGIGQPQHF. CDR3 DNA sequence: TGTGCCAGTAGTATAGAAGGACAGGGGATAGGGCAGCCCCAGCATTTT.

A single count supports this clone. The rearrangement links TRBV2 to TRBJ1-4; 10 bases agree with TRBD1. This CDR3 contains 15 residues. Per germline, CDR1 SNHLY and CDR2 FYNNEI. V was pared by 3 bases and J by 5 bases, with 3 bases of the junction left unmatched. The CDR3 region has the DNA TGTGCCAGCAGTGACCGGGACAGGGGAAATGAAAAACTGTTTTTT. This sequence encodes CASSDRDRGNEKLFF.

The chain links TRBV4-1 to TRBJ1-6; TRBD1 might be the D (6 bases). V shed 2 bases and J shed 7 bases, with 9 bases lying between them. Germline V gene data show CDR1 as MGHRA and CDR2 as YSYEKL. CDR3 size: 14 residues. The CDR3 nucleotides are TGCGCCAGCAGCCAAAGCACAGGGAATTCACCCCTCCACTTT. Residues: CASSQSTGNSPLHF.

The J gene is TRBJ2-5, the V gene TRBV5-6; 10 bases are shared with TRBD1. The V segment lost 3 bases and the J segment 5 bases; nucleotides outside the gene matches: 4. Germline CDR1 and CDR2: SGHDT and YYEEEE. This CDR3 has 14 residues. The chain's CDR3 is CASSSDRGRETQYF. The CDR3 DNA is TGTGCCAGCAGCTCGGACAGGGGGAGGGAGACCCAGTACTTC.